The 19 T cell receptor beta chains below were found in one sample sequenced in a study of human T cells and chemical hapten exposure. As for time point: pre-sensitization, week 0. Sample treatment: therapeutic diphenylcyclopropenone sensitization with weekly scalp DPC. TCRdb re-derived calls from the RACE reads in MiXCR, one entry per CDR3 protein. The sample records over 300,000 distinct CDR3 sequences, 4% to 6% being singletons. The sequenced sample was whole blood, obtained in connection with sensitization to the hapten diphenylcyclopropenone (DPC). The receptors were sampled from a woman aged 45-65 years with alopecia areata. Some clones in this sample may be carry-over from other donors' samples.

This clonotype was counted at least ten times. The gene calls are TRBV9 and TRBJ2-3; unclear D gene. Looked up from germline, CDR1 is SGDLS and CDR2 is YYNGEE. CDR3 length equals 13 residues. Trimming shortened V by 0 bases and J by 4 bases, and 6 bases separated the two germline ends. The CDR3 sequence is CASSVGGADTQYF. In DNA, the CDR3 is TGTGCCAGCAGCGTAGGCGGTGCAGATACGCAGTATTTT.

This clonotype was recorded at least ten times. The chain recombines TRBV5-1 with TRBJ2-3; either TRBD1 or TRBD2 may fit D (5 bases each). Trimming removed 4 bases from V and 4 bases from J, with 16 bases in between. The CDR3 totals 15 residues. From germline, CDR1 is SGHRS and CDR2 YFSETQ. The CDR3 DNA reads TGCGCCAGCAGCCTCCCCGGAAGAGGGGCAGATACGCAGTATTTT. Its protein is CASSLPGRGADTQYF.

This clonotype was detected only a few times. The genes are TRBV4-1 and TRBJ1-5; D is undetermined. Per germline, CDR1 MGHRA and CDR2 YSYEKL. This CDR3 comprises 14 residues. The V gene lost 0 bases and the J gene lost 4 bases, with 7 bases spanning the gap. CDR3 amino acids: CASSQETSNQPQHF. Here the CDR3 DNA reads TGCGCCAGCAGCCAAGAGACTTCTAATCAGCCCCAGCATTTT.

The V gene is TRBV6-5, the J gene TRBJ2-1; D is undetermined. The germline gives CDR1 MNHEY, CDR2 SVGAGI. The CDR3 extends over 12 amino acids. Between the trimmed V and J ends, which lost 2 bases and 10 bases, there was a span of 9 bases. CDR3 amino acids: CASSYGPTEQFF. CDR3 in DNA: TGTGCCAGCAGTTACGGCCCAACGGAGCAGTTCTTC.

V is TRBV12-3 or TRBV12-4 and J is TRBJ1-1, with 11 bases fitting TRBD1. The CDR3 totals 15 residues. Trimming removed 3 bases from V and 7 bases from J; junction bases left unmatched: 7. The CDR3 bases are TGTGCCAGCAGTTTGGACAGGGGGCGTAGAGATGAAGCTTTCTTT. Translation gives CASSLDRGRRDEAFF.

This clonotype was seen only a few times. This chain links TRBV7-2 with TRBJ1-6; the D is unclear. The CDR3 totals 14 residues. Trimming shortened V by 2 bases and J by 9 bases, and 11 bases separated the two germline ends. The germline gives CDR1 SGHTA, CDR2 FQGNSA. CDR3 loop: CASSLRRSGSPLHF. Here the CDR3 DNA reads TGTGCCAGCAGCTTACGGCGCTCTGGTTCACCCCTCCACTTT.

The rearrangement uses TRBV5-1 and TRBJ1-1; TRBD1 is a possible D gene (5 bases). Trimming left V 4 bases short and J 5 bases short, with 18 bases between. CDR3 length equals 15 residues. Germline CDR1 reads SGHRS; CDR2 reads YFSETQ. DNA for the CDR3: TGCGCCAGCAGCCCGACCGGGACCCGGGGGACTGAAGCTTTCTTT. Amino acids: CASSPTGTRGTEAFF.

The chain joins TRBV2 to TRBJ2-3, with 9 bases that match TRBD1. The CDR3 covers 16 residues. CDR1 is SNHLY, CDR2 FYNNEI, per germline. The junction had 12 bases not matched to a gene; V was cut back by 5 bases and J by 6 bases. The CDR3 protein is CASSLGQGWMGDTQYF. The CDR3 DNA reads TGTGCCAGCAGTCTGGGACAGGGTTGGATGGGTGATACGCAGTATTTT.

This clonotype was recorded at least ten times. The chain links TRBV7-9 to TRBJ2-1, with 8 bases that match TRBD2. Germline CDR1 is SEHNR and CDR2 is FQNEAQ (reference sequence). V trimming: 5 bases; J trimming: 8 bases; junction bases outside the gene matches: 17. CDR3 length equals 17 residues. The CDR3 sequence is CASSEGRAELAVDEQFF. The CDR3 DNA reads as TGTGCCAGCAGCGAGGGGAGGGCGGAACTAGCGGTCGATGAGCAGTTCTTC.

The chain joins TRBV3-1 to TRBJ1-5; D remains unclear. There are 15 residues in the CDR3. In germline, CDR1 is LGHDT, CDR2 YNNKEL (reference sequence). Deletions cut 0 bases from V and 3 bases from J, with 9 bases between. The CDR3 region has the DNA TGTGCCAGCAGCCAAGACCCGGGTCTCAATCAGCCCCAGCATTTT. Amino acid sequence: CASSQDPGLNQPQHF.

The V and J genes are TRBV12-3 or TRBV12-4 and TRBJ1-4, with no clear D. The CDR3 runs 13 residues. V was pared by 7 bases and J by 5 bases, with 11 bases between. The DNA for the CDR3 is TGTGCCAGCACCCCGGACGGGAATGAAAAACTGTTTTTT. This codes for CASTPDGNEKLFF.

This clonotype was counted at least ten times. CDR3 loop: CSVQVLTAGELFF. The CDR3 DNA reads as TGCAGCGTACAAGTTCTGACCGCCGGGGAGCTGTTTTTT. The chain couples TRBV29-1 to TRBJ2-2; no firm D call. The CDR3 has 13 residues. The germline CDR1 and CDR2 sequences are SQVTM and ANQGSEA. Trimming pared 6 bases from V and 6 bases from J, leaving 14 bases between.

This clonotype was detected only a few times. The CDR3 region is CATSSPLEEDPSNTGELFF. DNA of the CDR3: TGTGCCACCAGCAGCCCATTGGAAGAGGACCCTTCGAACACCGGGGAGCTGTTTTTT. V gene TRBV15 combines with J gene TRBJ2-2; D not certain. The CDR3 consists of 19 residues. V lost 3 bases and J 0 bases, leaving 20 bases between the germline ends. CDR1 is LNHNV, CDR2 YYDKDF, per germline (reference sequence).

This clonotype was counted between two and nine times. The chain recombines TRBV5-1 with TRBJ2-7; perhaps TRBD2 as D (7 bases). This CDR3 is 15 amino acids long. Germline CDR1 is SGHRS and CDR2 is YFSETQ. Trimming removed 2 bases from V and 2 bases from J, with 14 bases in between. CDR3 protein: CASSFGGGATYEQYF. For the CDR3, the DNA is TGCGCCAGCAGCTTCGGAGGGGGGGCCACCTACGAGCAGTACTTC.

The CDR3, as DNA: TGTGCCAGCAGTGAAGGTGGCGGGGCTACAGATACGCAGTATTTT. Translation gives CASSEGGGATDTQYF. V usage is TRBV6-1 and J usage is TRBJ2-3; D may be TRBD2 (6 bases). The CDR3 length is 15 residues. From germline, CDR1 is MNHNS and CDR2 SASEGT. The germline V and J ends were trimmed by 1 base and 3 bases, with 11 bases remaining between them.

The gene calls are TRBV10-3 and TRBJ1-4; 9 positions agree with TRBD1. This CDR3 region has 16 residues. Trimming cost V 4 bases and J 8 bases; bases outside gene matches: 11. From germline, CDR1 is ENHRY and CDR2 SYGVKD. The chain's CDR3 is CAISGEPGQGEEKLFF. The CDR3 coding sequence is TGTGCCATCAGTGGGGAACCGGGACAGGGAGAGGAAAAACTGTTTTTT.

This clonotype was recorded a few times. V usage is TRBV2 and J usage is TRBJ1-6, with D possibly matching TRBD1 (5 bases). Trimming stripped 6 bases from V and 0 bases from J, with 12 bases between. Germline CDR1 and CDR2: SNHLY and FYNNEI. The CDR3 runs to 16 residues. This chain's CDR3 is CASSGGSSSYNSPLHF. The CDR3 DNA reads TGTGCCAGCAGCGGGGGGTCGAGCTCCTATAATTCACCCCTCCACTTT.

The table lists this clonotype with many counts. V is TRBV6-1 and J is TRBJ2-7, with D tentatively TRBD2 (7 bases). This CDR3 contains 15 residues. CDR1 and CDR2 from the germline V gene are MNHNS and SASEGT. V was clipped by 2 bases and J by 1 base, with 12 bases between them. In DNA form, the CDR3 reads TGTGCCAGCAGTGAATGGGGGGGCCAATCCTACGAGCAGTACTTC. It is translated as CASSEWGGQSYEQYF.

The V call is TRBV10-3, the J call TRBJ2-6; D is possibly TRBD1 (5 bases). Germline CDR1 is ENHRY and CDR2 is SYGVKD. V lost 5 bases and J lost 2, with 10 bases in between. The CDR3 runs 15 residues. The chain's CDR3 is CAISSGATGANVLTF. Written as DNA, the CDR3 is TGTGCCATCAGTAGTGGGGCAACTGGGGCCAACGTCCTGACTTTC.